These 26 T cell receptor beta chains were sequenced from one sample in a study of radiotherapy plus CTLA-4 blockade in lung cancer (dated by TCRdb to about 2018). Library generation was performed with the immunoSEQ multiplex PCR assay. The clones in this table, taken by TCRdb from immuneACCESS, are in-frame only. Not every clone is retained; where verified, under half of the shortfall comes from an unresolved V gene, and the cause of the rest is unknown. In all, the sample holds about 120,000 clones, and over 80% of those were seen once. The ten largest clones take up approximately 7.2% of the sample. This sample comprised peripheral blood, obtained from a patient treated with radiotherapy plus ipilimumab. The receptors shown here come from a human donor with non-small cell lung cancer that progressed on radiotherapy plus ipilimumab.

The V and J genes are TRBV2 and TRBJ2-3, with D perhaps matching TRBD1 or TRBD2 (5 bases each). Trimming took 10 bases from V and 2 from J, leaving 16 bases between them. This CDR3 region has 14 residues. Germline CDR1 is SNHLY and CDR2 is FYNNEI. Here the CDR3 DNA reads TGTGCCACACAGGAGGACACACACACAGATACGCAGTATTTT. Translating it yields CATQEDTHTDTQYF.

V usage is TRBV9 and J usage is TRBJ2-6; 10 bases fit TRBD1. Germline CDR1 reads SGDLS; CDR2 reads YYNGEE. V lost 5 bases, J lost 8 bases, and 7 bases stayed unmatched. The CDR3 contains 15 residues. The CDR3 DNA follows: TGTGCCAGCAGGGAAGGGACAGGGGAAACCAACGTCCTGACTTTC. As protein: CASREGTGETNVLTF.

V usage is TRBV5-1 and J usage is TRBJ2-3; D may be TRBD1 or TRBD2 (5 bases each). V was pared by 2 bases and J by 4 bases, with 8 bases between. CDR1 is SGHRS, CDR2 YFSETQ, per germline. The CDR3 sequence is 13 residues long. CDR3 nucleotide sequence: TGCGCCAGCAGCTTCATGGGGGCAGATACGCAGTATTTT. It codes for CASSFMGADTQYF.

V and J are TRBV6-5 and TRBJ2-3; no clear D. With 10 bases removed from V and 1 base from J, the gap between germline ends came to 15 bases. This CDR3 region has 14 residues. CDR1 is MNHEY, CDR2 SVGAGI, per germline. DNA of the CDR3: TGTGCCACCCAGGTCCGGCTGGGCACAGATACGCAGTATTTT. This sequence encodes CATQVRLGTDTQYF.

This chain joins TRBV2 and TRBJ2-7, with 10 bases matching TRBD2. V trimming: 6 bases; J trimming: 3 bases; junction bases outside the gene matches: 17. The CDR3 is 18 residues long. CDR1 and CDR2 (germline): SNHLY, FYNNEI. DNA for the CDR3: TGTGCCAGCAGCGAAACGGGATTTTTAGCGGGAGGACGCTACGAGCAGTACTTC. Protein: CASSETGFLAGGRYEQYF.

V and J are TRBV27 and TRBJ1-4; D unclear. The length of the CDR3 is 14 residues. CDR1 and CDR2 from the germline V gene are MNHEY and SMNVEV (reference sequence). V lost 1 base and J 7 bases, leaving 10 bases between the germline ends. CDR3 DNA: TGTGCCAGCAGTTTATGGTCGACGGGTGAAAAACTGTTTTTT. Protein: CASSLWSTGEKLFF.

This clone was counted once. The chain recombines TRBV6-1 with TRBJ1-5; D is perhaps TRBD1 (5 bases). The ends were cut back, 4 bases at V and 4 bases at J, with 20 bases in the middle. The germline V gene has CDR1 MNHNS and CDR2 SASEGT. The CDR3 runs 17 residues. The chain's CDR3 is CASSVVPPGLANQPQHF. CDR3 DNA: TGTGCCAGCAGTGTCGTTCCGCCGGGGCTGGCAAATCAGCCCCAGCATTTT.

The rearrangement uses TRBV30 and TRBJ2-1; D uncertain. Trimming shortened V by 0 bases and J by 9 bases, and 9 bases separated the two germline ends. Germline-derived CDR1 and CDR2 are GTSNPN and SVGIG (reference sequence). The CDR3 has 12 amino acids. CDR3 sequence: CAWSVSRPEQFF. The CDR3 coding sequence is TGTGCCTGGAGTGTAAGTAGACCTGAGCAGTTCTTC.

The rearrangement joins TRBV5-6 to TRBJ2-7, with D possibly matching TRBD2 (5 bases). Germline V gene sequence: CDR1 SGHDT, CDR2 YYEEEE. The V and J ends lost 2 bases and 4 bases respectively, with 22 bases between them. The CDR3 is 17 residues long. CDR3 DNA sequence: TGTGCCAGCAGCTTTGGCGTCGGACTCCTGAGGTCGTACGAGCAGTACTTC. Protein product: CASSFGVGLLRSYEQYF.

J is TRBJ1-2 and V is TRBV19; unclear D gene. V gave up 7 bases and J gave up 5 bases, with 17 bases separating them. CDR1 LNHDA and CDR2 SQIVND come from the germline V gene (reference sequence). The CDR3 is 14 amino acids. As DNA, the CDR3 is TGTGCCAGTACCTCGACACCCTTGGAATATGGCTACACCTTC. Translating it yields CASTSTPLEYGYTF.

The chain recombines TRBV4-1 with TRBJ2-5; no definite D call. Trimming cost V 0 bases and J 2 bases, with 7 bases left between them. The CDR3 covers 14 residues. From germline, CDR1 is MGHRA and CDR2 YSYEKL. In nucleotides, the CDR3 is TGCGCCAGCAGCCAAGAGGACGAGCAAGAGACCCAGTACTTC. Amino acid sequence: CASSQEDEQETQYF.

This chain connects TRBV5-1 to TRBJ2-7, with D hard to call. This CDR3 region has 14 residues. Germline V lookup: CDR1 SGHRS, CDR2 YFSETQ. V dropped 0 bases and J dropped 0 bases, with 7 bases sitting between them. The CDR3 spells CASSLGVLSYEQYF. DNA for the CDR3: TGCGCCAGCAGCTTGGGAGTCCTCTCCTACGAGCAGTACTTC.

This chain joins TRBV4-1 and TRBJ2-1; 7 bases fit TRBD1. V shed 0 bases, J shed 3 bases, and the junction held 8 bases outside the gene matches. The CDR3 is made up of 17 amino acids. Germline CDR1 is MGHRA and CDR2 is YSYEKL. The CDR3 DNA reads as TGCGCCAGCAGCCAAGACGACAGGGCACTATACTACAATGAGCAGTTCTTC. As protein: CASSQDDRALYYNEQFF.

CDR3 residues: CASSDTGVQNTEAFF. CDR3 nucleotides: TGTGCCAGCAGTGACACGGGGGTCCAGAACACTGAAGCTTTCTTT. V gene TRBV2 combines with J gene TRBJ1-1; D may be TRBD1 (5 bases). This CDR3 comprises 15 residues. With 3 bases removed from V and 1 base from J, the gap between germline ends came to 12 bases. Germline V gene lookup returns CDR1 SNHLY and CDR2 FYNNEI.

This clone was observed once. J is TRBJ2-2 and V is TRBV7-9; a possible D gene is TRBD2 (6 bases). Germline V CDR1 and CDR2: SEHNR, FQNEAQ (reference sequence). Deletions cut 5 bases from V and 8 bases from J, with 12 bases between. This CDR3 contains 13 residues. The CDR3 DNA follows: TGTGCCAGCAGCCCCCCGGGAGCAGGGGAGCTGTTTTTT. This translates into CASSPPGAGELFF.

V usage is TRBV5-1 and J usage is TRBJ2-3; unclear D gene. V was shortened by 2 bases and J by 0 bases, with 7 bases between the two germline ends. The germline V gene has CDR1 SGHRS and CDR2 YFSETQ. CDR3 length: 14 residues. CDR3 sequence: CASSFSRSTDTQYF. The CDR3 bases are TGCGCCAGCAGCTTTTCCCGGAGCACAGATACGCAGTATTTT. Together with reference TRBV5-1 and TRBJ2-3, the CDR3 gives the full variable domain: KAGVTQTPRYLIKTRGQQVTLSCSPISGHRSVSWYQQTPGQGLQFLFEYFSETQRNKGNFPGRFSGRQFSNSRSEMNVSTLELGDSALYLCASSFSRSTDTQYFGPGTRLTVL.

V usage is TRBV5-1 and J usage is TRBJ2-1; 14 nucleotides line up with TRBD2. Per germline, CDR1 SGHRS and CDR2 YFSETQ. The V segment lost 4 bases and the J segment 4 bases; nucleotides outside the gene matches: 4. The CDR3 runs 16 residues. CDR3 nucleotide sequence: TGCGCCAGCAGCCCCGGGACTAGCGGGGGTTACAATGAGCAGTTCTTC. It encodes CASSPGTSGGYNEQFF.

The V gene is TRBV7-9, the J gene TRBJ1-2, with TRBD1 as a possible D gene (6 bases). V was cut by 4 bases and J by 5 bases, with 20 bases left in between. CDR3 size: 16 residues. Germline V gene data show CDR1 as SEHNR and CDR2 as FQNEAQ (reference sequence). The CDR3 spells CASSSLNPGTPYGYTF. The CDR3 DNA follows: TGTGCCAGCAGCTCGCTAAACCCCGGGACACCATATGGCTACACCTTC.

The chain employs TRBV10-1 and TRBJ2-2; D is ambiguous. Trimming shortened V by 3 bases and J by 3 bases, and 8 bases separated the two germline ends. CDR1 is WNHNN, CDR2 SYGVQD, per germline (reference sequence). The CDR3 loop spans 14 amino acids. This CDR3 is CASSEFSHTGELFF. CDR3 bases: TGCGCCAGCAGTGAATTTAGCCACACCGGGGAGCTGTTTTTT.

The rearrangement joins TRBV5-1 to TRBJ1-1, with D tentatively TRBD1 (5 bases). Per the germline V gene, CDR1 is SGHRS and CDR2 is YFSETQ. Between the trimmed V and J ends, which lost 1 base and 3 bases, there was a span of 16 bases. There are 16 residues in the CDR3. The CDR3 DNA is TGCGCCAGCAGCTTGAATTCGGCGGGGCAAGACACTGAAGCTTTCTTT. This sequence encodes CASSLNSAGQDTEAFF.

This CDR3 is CSGGQGTMETQYF. As DNA, the CDR3 is TGCAGCGGGGGGCAGGGGACGATGGAGACCCAGTACTTC. The chain couples TRBV29-1 to TRBJ2-5; TRBD1 is a possible D gene (6 bases). CDR3 length: 13 amino acids. Trimming took off 7 bases at V and 5 bases at J, with 17 bases between the two ends. The germline V gene has CDR1 SQVTM and CDR2 ANQGSEA.

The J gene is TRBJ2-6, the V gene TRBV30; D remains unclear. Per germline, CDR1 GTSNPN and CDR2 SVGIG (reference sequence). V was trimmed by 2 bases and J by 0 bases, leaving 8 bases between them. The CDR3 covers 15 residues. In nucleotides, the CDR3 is TGTGCCTGGAGTTCTGCCCTCTCTGGGGCCAACGTCCTGACTTTC. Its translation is CAWSSALSGANVLTF.

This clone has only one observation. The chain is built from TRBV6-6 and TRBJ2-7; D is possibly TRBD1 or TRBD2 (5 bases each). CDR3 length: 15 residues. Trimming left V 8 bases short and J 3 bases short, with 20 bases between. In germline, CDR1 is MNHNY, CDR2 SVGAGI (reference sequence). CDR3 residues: CASQPLRDANYEQYF. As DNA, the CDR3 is TGTGCCAGCCAACCCCTCCGGGACGCTAACTACGAGCAGTACTTC.

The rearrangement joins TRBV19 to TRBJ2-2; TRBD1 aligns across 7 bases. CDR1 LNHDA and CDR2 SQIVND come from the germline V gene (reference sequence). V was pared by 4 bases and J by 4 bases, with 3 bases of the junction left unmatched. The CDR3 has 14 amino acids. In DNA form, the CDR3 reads TGTGCCAGTAGTAAAGACAGGGCCACCGGGGAGCTGTTTTTT. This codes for CASSKDRATGELFF.

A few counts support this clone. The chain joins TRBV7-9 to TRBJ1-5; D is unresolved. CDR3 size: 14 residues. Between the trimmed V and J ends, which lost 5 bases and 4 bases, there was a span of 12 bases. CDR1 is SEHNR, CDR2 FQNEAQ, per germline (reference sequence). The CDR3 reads CASSIGLANQPQHF. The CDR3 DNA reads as TGTGCCAGCAGCATTGGTTTGGCAAATCAGCCCCAGCATTTT. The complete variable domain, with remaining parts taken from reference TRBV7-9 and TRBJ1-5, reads DTGVSQNPRHKITKRGQNVTFRCDPISEHNRLYWYRQTLGQGPEFLTYFQNEAQLEKSRLLSDRFSAERPKGSFSTLEIQRTEQGDSAMYLCASSIGLANQPQHFGDGTRLSIL.

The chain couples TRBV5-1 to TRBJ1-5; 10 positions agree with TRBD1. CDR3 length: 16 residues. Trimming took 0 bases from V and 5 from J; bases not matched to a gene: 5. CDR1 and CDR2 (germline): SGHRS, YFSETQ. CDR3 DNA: TGCGCCAGCAGCTTGGGGGTCGGACAGGGGGATCAGCCCCAGCATTTT. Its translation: CASSLGVGQGDQPQHF.